These 30 T cell receptor beta chains were all obtained from the same sample, sequenced in a study of T cell responses to AZD1222 COVID-19 vaccine. Generated by immunoSEQ multiplex PCR, the TCRdb table keeps only in-frame clones and is missing some. The sample lists around 100,000 clones; roughly 85% were seen once. The sample here was peripheral blood, taken 28 days after the second AZD1222 dose. The receptors were gathered from an adult who received the AZD1222 COVID-19 vaccine.

The chain links TRBV12-3 or TRBV12-4 to TRBJ1-2; 7 nucleotides match TRBD1. V was pared by 8 bases and J by 2 bases, with 2 bases of the junction left unmatched. The CDR3 extends over 12 amino acids. CDR3 bases: TGTGCCAGCCGGGGACAGAACTATGGCTACACCTTC. This sequence encodes CASRGQNYGYTF.

The chain joins TRBV18 to TRBJ2-3; tentative D call: TRBD2 (6 bases). Trimming left V 4 bases short and J 9 bases short, with 14 bases between. This CDR3 has 13 residues. The germline gives CDR1 KGHSH, CDR2 LQKENI. CDR3 in amino acids: CASSLSGLDTQYF. CDR3 nucleotides: TGTGCCAGCTCACTATCGGGACTTGACACGCAGTATTTT.

The chain joins TRBV6-5 to TRBJ2-3; maybe TRBD2 (5 bases). Trimming shortened V by 0 bases and J by 0 bases, and 10 bases separated the two germline ends. The germline gives CDR1 MNHEY, CDR2 SVGAGI. The CDR3 is made up of 16 amino acids. For the CDR3, the DNA is TGTGCCAGCAGTTACTCGTCCGGGATTAGCACAGATACGCAGTATTTT. Translated, it gives CASSYSSGISTDTQYF.

The V gene is TRBV27, the J gene TRBJ2-7; D remains unclear. Per the germline V gene, CDR1 is MNHEY and CDR2 is SMNVEV (reference sequence). With 3 bases removed from V and 10 bases from J, the gap between germline ends came to 7 bases. The CDR3 loop spans 10 amino acids. CDR3 in DNA: TGTGCCAGCAGTTTTACTGTACAGTACTTC. Protein: CASSFTVQYF.

The chain joins TRBV29-1 to TRBJ2-7, with 15 bases aligning to TRBD2. Looked up from germline, CDR1 is SQVTM and CDR2 is ANQGSEA. CDR3 size: 17 residues. Losses at the gene ends were 6 bases for V and 0 bases for J; bases not matched to a gene: 9. Here the CDR3 reads CSVLGLAGGFSSYEQYF. CDR3 in DNA: TGCAGCGTGCTGGGACTAGCGGGAGGCTTTAGCTCCTACGAGCAGTACTTC.

The chain has TRBV15 and TRBJ2-7, with 8 bases fitting TRBD2. The junction had 11 bases not matched to a gene; V was cut back by 3 bases and J by 7 bases. Germline V gene sequence: CDR1 LNHNV, CDR2 YYDKDF (reference sequence). This CDR3 comprises 15 residues. This chain's CDR3 is CATSRVGTRTREQYF. The CDR3 nucleotides read TGTGCCACCAGCAGGGTCGGGACTAGAACTCGGGAGCAGTACTTC. Together with reference TRBV15 and TRBJ2-7, the CDR3 gives the full variable domain: DAMVIQNPRYQVTQFGKPVTLSCSQTLNHNVMYWYQQKSSQAPKLLFHYYDKDFNNEADTPDNFQSRRPNTSFCFLDIRSPGLGDTAMYLCATSRVGTRTREQYFGPGTRLTVT.

This clone appeared a few times. This chain uses TRBV19 with TRBJ2-7, with D possibly called TRBD1 or TRBD2 (5 bases each). Looked up from germline, CDR1 is LNHDA and CDR2 is SQIVND (reference sequence). This CDR3 is built from 16 residues. V was pared by 1 base and J by 0 bases, with 13 bases between. The CDR3 here is CASSIAGRARSYEQYF. CDR3 nucleotide sequence: TGTGCCAGTAGTATAGCAGGGCGGGCCCGCTCCTACGAGCAGTACTTC.

The table lists this clone with a few counts. J is TRBJ2-1 and V is TRBV5-1; the match to TRBD1 covers 9 bases. Trimming at V came to 3 bases and at J to 9 bases, leaving 4 bases not matched to a gene. The CDR3 has 13 residues. Germline assignment: CDR1 SGHRS and CDR2 YFSETQ. The CDR3 loop reads CASSSRTGAEQFF. The DNA for the CDR3 is TGCGCCAGCAGCTCGCGGACAGGGGCTGAGCAGTTCTTC.

This CDR3 is CASSFLAGANVLTF. The CDR3 DNA reads as TGTGCCAGCAGCTTTCTAGCTGGGGCCAACGTCCTGACTTTC. This chain uses TRBV5-4 with TRBJ2-6; D not resolved. Trimming pared 2 bases from V and 2 bases from J, leaving 5 bases between. The CDR3 extends over 14 amino acids. Looked up from germline, CDR1 is SGHNT and CDR2 is YYREEE (reference sequence).

The V call is TRBV6-2 or TRBV6-3, the J call TRBJ2-7, with TRBD1 as a possible D gene (6 bases). The V end was cut by 5 bases, the J end by 5 bases, with 10 bases between. The germline gives CDR1 MNHEY, CDR2 SVGEGT. CDR3 size: 12 residues. This CDR3 reads CASSRTADEQYF. CDR3 DNA: TGTGCCAGCAGTAGGACAGCTGACGAGCAGTACTTC.

This clone was recorded only once. The chain employs TRBV11-2 and TRBJ2-1; 8 bases match TRBD2. The CDR3 runs 17 residues. Germline trimming cut 5 bases from V and 6 bases from J; bases unmatched to any gene: 15. Germline V CDR1 and CDR2: SGHAT, FQNNGV. CDR3 sequence (DNA): TGTGCCAGCAGCCCCAGGGCGGAGGCGGGAGGAGGCAATGAGCAGTTCTTC. This codes for CASSPRAEAGGGNEQFF.

The chain is built from TRBV3-1 (or the pseudogene TRBV3-2) and TRBJ2-1; a weak D match, TRBD2 (6 bases). Trimming shortened V by 1 base and J by 6 bases, and 13 bases separated the two germline ends. The CDR3 is 15 amino acids. The germline CDR1 and CDR2 sequences are LGHDT and YNNKEL (reference sequence). The chain's CDR3 is CASSQAGAFSNEQFF. The CDR3 bases are TGTGCCAGCAGCCAAGCGGGAGCCTTCAGCAATGAGCAGTTCTTC.

This chain links TRBV30 with TRBJ1-1, with TRBD1 matching 10 bases. Trimming cost V 4 bases and J 7 bases; bases outside gene matches: 6. Germline loops: CDR1 GTSNPN, CDR2 SVGIG (reference sequence). The CDR3 has 13 amino acids. The CDR3 here is CAWKDRGKVEAFF. CDR3 coding DNA: TGTGCCTGGAAGGACAGGGGGAAGGTTGAAGCTTTCTTT.

The V gene is TRBV14, the J gene TRBJ2-5; TRBD2 matches at 9 bases. Trimming removed 1 base from V and 6 bases from J; junction bases left unmatched: 6. CDR1 is SGHDN and CDR2 is FVKESK in the germline V gene. The CDR3 is 15 amino acids. The chain's CDR3 is CASSQAGTSLQTQYF. CDR3 bases: TGTGCCAGCAGCCAAGCCGGGACTAGCCTGCAGACCCAGTACTTC.

The rearrangement uses TRBV11-2 and TRBJ1-1; 7 positions match TRBD1. Germline-derived CDR1 and CDR2 are SGHAT and FQNNGV. The CDR3 runs to 14 residues. J gave up 1 base and V 3 bases, and 2 bases lay outside the gene matches. CDR3 sequence reads: CASSFQGGNTEAFF. CDR3 bases: TGTGCCAGCAGCTTCCAGGGGGGGAACACTGAAGCTTTCTTT.

The rearrangement links TRBV12-3 or TRBV12-4 to TRBJ1-1; 7 bases map to TRBD1. The CDR3 consists of 12 residues. V trimming: 3 bases; J trimming: 8 bases; junction bases outside the gene matches: 3. CDR3 coding DNA: TGTGCCAGCAGTTTCTTACAGGGGGAAGCTTTCTTT. Its protein product is CASSFLQGEAFF.

This clone was picked up one time. The chain has TRBV28 and TRBJ2-6; 9 bases fit TRBD1. With V trimmed by 9 bases and J by 3 bases, 9 bases remained unmatched. The CDR3 spans 16 residues. Germline V CDR1 and CDR2: MDHEN, SYDVKM. The CDR3 bases are TGTGCCAGTGTAACTACAGGGGGCGGTGGGGCCAACGTCCTGACTTTC. It yields the protein CASVTTGGGGANVLTF.

This chain uses TRBV7-3 with TRBJ2-1; tentatively, D is TRBD2 (6 bases). Germline V CDR1 and CDR2: SGHTA, FQGTGA. This CDR3 comprises 15 residues. Trimming removed 6 bases from V and 3 bases from J, with 15 bases in between. The CDR3 is CASRATGTFYNEQFF. Here the CDR3 DNA reads TGTGCCAGCAGGGCCACCGGGACTTTCTACAATGAGCAGTTCTTC. The full variable domain, with the rest looked up from reference TRBV7-3 and TRBJ2-1, is GAGVSQTPSNKVTEKGKYVELRCDPISGHTALYWYRQSLGQGPEFLIYFQGTGAADDSGLPNDRFFAVRPEGSVSTLKIQRTERGDSAVYLCASRATGTFYNEQFFGPGTRLTVL.

V gene TRBV18 combines with J gene TRBJ1-4, with D unresolved. The CDR3 loop spans 13 amino acids. Germline V lookup: CDR1 KGHSH, CDR2 LQKENI. V was shortened by 2 bases and J by 4 bases, with 5 bases between the two germline ends. CDR3 in DNA: TGTGCCAGCTCACCAGGGGTTAATGAAAAACTGTTTTTT. Amino acids: CASSPGVNEKLFF.

The chain uses TRBV6-5 and TRBJ2-7, with D uncertain. Between the trimmed V and J ends, which lost 6 bases and 1 base, there was a span of 16 bases. Germline V gives CDR1 MNHEY, CDR2 SVGAGI. This CDR3 comprises 15 residues. CDR3 residues: CASRRTRDGSYEQYF. The CDR3 bases are TGTGCCAGCAGGCGCACGAGAGACGGGTCCTACGAGCAGTACTTC.

This chain connects TRBV3-1 (or the pseudogene TRBV3-2) to TRBJ2-2; weak D call: TRBD1 (6 bases). This CDR3 has 16 amino acids. CDR1 and CDR2 from the germline V gene are LGHDT and YNNKEL (reference sequence). V was cut by 2 bases and J by 4 bases, with 14 bases left in between. The CDR3 DNA reads as TGTGCCAGCAGCCAAACCGGGACACGGGGCACCGGGGAGCTGTTTTTT. Translating gives CASSQTGTRGTGELFF.

This chain joins TRBV5-4 and TRBJ2-5, with D uncertain. Germline CDR1 is SGHNT and CDR2 is YYREEE (reference sequence). V gave up 2 bases and J gave up 2 bases, with 16 bases separating them. The length of the CDR3 is 16 residues. The CDR3 region has the DNA TGTGCCAGCAGCTTTGGGCCAGCCTACCCTCAAGAGACCCAGTACTTC. Its translation is CASSFGPAYPQETQYF.

This chain connects TRBV23-1 to TRBJ2-3; D remains ambiguous. TRBV23-1 is an ORF, and what it does is uncertain. Trimming cost V 2 bases and J 0 bases, with 18 bases left between them. The CDR3 loop spans 18 amino acids. The CDR3 bases are TGCGCCAGCAGTCAAACCCAAAAGGCTTTTAAGAGCACAGATACGCAGTATTTT. Translation: CASSQTQKAFKSTDTQYF.

The chain recombines TRBV19 with TRBJ1-4; 10 bases line up with TRBD1. Germline assignment: CDR1 LNHDA and CDR2 SQIVND (reference sequence). Trimming cost V 4 bases and J 3 bases; bases outside gene matches: 5. This CDR3 is built from 16 residues. The CDR3 nucleotides read TGTGCCAGTAGTAGACCGGGACAGGGGTCTAATGAAAAACTGTTTTTT. The encoded protein is CASSRPGQGSNEKLFF.

This clone appeared a few times. The rearrangement links TRBV20-1 to TRBJ2-7; 9 bases match TRBD2. The germline CDR1 and CDR2 sequences are DFQATT and SNEGSKA (reference sequence). CDR3 length: 13 amino acids. V lost 3 bases, J lost 4 bases, and 4 bases stayed unmatched. The CDR3 coding sequence is TGCAGTGCTAGTAGCGGGAGTTTTTACGAGCAGTACTTC. Its protein product is CSASSGSFYEQYF.

This chain uses TRBV10-1 with TRBJ1-6; 7 positions match TRBD1. Germline CDR1 reads WNHNN; CDR2 reads SYGVQD (reference sequence). This CDR3 has 15 amino acids. Trimming removed 6 bases from V and 5 bases from J; junction bases left unmatched: 7. CDR3 in amino acids: CASREDRNDNSPLHF. The CDR3 coding sequence is TGCGCCAGCAGAGAGGACAGGAATGATAATTCACCCCTCCACTTT.

V usage is TRBV24-1 and J usage is TRBJ2-7, with a tentative D call TRBD1 (6 bases). Germline V gene data show CDR1 as KGHDR and CDR2 as SFDVKD. The germline V and J ends were trimmed by 3 bases and 0 bases, with 11 bases remaining between them. The CDR3 length is 15 residues. The CDR3 sequence: CATSDPRQDSYEQYF. CDR3 sequence (DNA): TGTGCCACCAGTGATCCCCGACAGGACTCCTACGAGCAGTACTTC.

The chain uses TRBV28 and TRBJ1-6; the match to TRBD1 covers 8 bases. CDR1 and CDR2 (germline): MDHEN, SYDVKM. The CDR3 extends over 16 amino acids. V was pared by 5 bases and J by 1 base, with 4 bases of the junction left unmatched. The CDR3 nucleotides are TGTGCCAGCAGTAAACAGGGGGGATCCTATAATTCACCCCTCCACTTT. Protein sequence: CASSKQGGSYNSPLHF.

The chain joins TRBV28 to TRBJ2-1, with TRBD2 matching over 13 bases. The CDR3 totals 16 residues. Germline V CDR1 and CDR2: MDHEN, SYDVKM. With 5 bases clipped from V and 9 bases from J, the junction kept 10 bases outside the gene matches. For the CDR3, the DNA is TGTGCCAGCAGTACATGGACTAGCGGGAGTAAGGGTGAGCAGTTCTTC. It yields the protein CASSTWTSGSKGEQFF.

The rearrangement joins TRBV5-4 to TRBJ2-5, with TRBD1 matching 7 bases. J lost 5 bases, V lost 2 bases, and 12 bases had no gene match. This CDR3 has 16 amino acids. Germline CDR1 SGHNT, CDR2 YYREEE (reference sequence). The CDR3 loop is CASSFLVPTGRETQYF. The CDR3 DNA reads as TGTGCCAGCAGCTTTTTGGTCCCGACAGGGCGCGAGACCCAGTACTTC.